This section outlines one TCR beta chain sequence together with its context. What it binds is unknown. CDR1 is MNHEY, CDR2 SVGEGT, per germline. Trimming took 8 bases from V and 4 from J, leaving 11 bases between them. The CDR3 is 12 amino acids. Amplified TCR beta CDR3 regions derived from RNA transcripts. Primed by the HTBI set, a first-round RT-PCR was run on the TCR CDR3. TCRdb re-called the multiplex PCR reads with MiXCR, one entry per CDR3 protein. The repertoire holds approximately 600,000 distinct CDR3 sequences, with 14% to 15% as singletons. The data were taken from a study of T cells in Graves' hyperthyroidism and ophthalmopathy. Whole-study results and caveats: Among thyroid clonotypes expanded above 0.001, most also appeared in blood.

Sequences were obtained from blood. The rearrangement uses TRBV6-2 or TRBV6-3 and TRBJ1-1; perhaps TRBD1 as D (6 bases). This clonotype was sampled from a middle-aged woman with Graves' ophthalmopathy. This CDR3 is CASGDRPTEAFF. The CDR3 DNA reads as TGTGCCAGCGGCGACAGGCCCACTGAAGCTTTCTTT.